Listed below are T cell receptor beta chains from one sample, sequenced in a study of blood T cell repertoires in COVID-19. Sequencing was performed with immunoSEQ multiplex PCR; in TCRdb, only in-frame clones are kept and a portion is missing. The sample has approximately 170,000 clones, about 89% seen once; the top ten hold about 1.9%. Sequenced material: peripheral blood. These TCRs come from a man younger than 35 who had recovered from COVID-19. The CDR3 runs from the conserved cysteine through the conserved F or W. The D gene is left open where the match is weak. The size entry is marked missing in some rows and otherwise reads once, few, many or a size class.

v_gene: TRBV18
abundance: -
j_gene: TRBJ1-4
d_gene: -
CDR3nt: TGTGCCAGCTCAAGAGACGGGGGAGGCTACTTCGAAAAACTGTTTTTT
CDR3aa: CASSRDGGGYFEKLFF

v_gene: TRBV18
abundance: -
j_gene: TRBJ1-5
d_gene: -
CDR3nt: TGTGCCAGCTCACCCCTAGACAGAGATCAGCCCCAGCATTTT
CDR3aa: CASSPLDRDQPQHF

v_gene: TRBV11-1
abundance: -
j_gene: TRBJ2-1
d_gene: -
CDR3nt: TGTGCCAGCAGCTTACAGGGGCTATACAATGAGCAGTTCTTC
CDR3aa: CASSLQGLYNEQFF

v_gene: TRBV2
abundance: few
j_gene: TRBJ1-2
d_gene: -
CDR3nt: TGTGCCAGCAGTCTACAGAGCTATGGCTACACCTTC
CDR3aa: CASSLQSYGYTF

v_gene: TRBV18
abundance: -
j_gene: TRBJ1-4
d_gene: -
CDR3nt: TGTGCCAGCTCACCCCAGAGGCCCCCTCCTATATATGAAAAACTGTTTTTT
CDR3aa: CASSPQRPPPIYEKLFF

v_gene: TRBV6-4
abundance: -
j_gene: TRBJ2-7
d_gene: -
CDR3nt: TGTGCCAGCAGTGACTCTGGCCTAGGGGACCTAGCGCTTATTACCTACGAGCAGTACTTC
CDR3aa: CASSDSGLGDLALITYEQYF

v_gene: TRBV3-1/TRBV3-2
abundance: -
j_gene: TRBJ2-7
d_gene: -
CDR3nt: TGTGCCAGCAGCTCTACAGGACTATCCTACGAGCAGTACTTC
CDR3aa: CASSSTGLSYEQYF

v_gene: TRBV19
abundance: -
j_gene: TRBJ1-3
d_gene: TRBD1
CDR3nt: TGTGCCACCGGGACAGGAGGTGGAAACACCATATATTTT
CDR3aa: CATGTGGGNTIYF

v_gene: TRBV24-1
abundance: many
j_gene: TRBJ1-1
d_gene: -
CDR3nt: TGTGCCACAGCCCCCGGGGGCACTGAAGCTTTCTTT
CDR3aa: CATAPGGTEAFF

v_gene: TRBV9
abundance: -
j_gene: TRBJ1-3
d_gene: TRBD1
CDR3nt: TGTGCCAGCAGCGCGGGGACAGGGGCTGGAAACACCATATATTTT
CDR3aa: CASSAGTGAGNTIYF

v_gene: TRBV6-4
abundance: once
j_gene: TRBJ2-1
d_gene: -
CDR3nt: TGTGCCAGCAGTGCCCAGCGGGCCTCCAATGAGCAGTTCTTC
CDR3aa: CASSAQRASNEQFF

v_gene: TRBV5-8
abundance: -
j_gene: TRBJ2-3
d_gene: TRBD1
CDR3nt: TGTGCCAGCAGCTTCGGGGACAGGGAGGCAGATACGCAGTATTTT
CDR3aa: CASSFGDREADTQYF

v_gene: TRBV5-8
abundance: -
j_gene: TRBJ1-2
d_gene: TRBD1
CDR3nt: TGTGCCAGCAGCTTCACGTTTTGGGGACAGGGGGCGACTGGCTACACCTTC
CDR3aa: CASSFTFWGQGATGYTF

v_gene: TRBV11-2
abundance: -
j_gene: TRBJ1-1
d_gene: TRBD1
CDR3nt: TGTGCCAGCAGCCGCGGACAGGGTAGATGGACTGAAGCTTTCTTT
CDR3aa: CASSRGQGRWTEAFF